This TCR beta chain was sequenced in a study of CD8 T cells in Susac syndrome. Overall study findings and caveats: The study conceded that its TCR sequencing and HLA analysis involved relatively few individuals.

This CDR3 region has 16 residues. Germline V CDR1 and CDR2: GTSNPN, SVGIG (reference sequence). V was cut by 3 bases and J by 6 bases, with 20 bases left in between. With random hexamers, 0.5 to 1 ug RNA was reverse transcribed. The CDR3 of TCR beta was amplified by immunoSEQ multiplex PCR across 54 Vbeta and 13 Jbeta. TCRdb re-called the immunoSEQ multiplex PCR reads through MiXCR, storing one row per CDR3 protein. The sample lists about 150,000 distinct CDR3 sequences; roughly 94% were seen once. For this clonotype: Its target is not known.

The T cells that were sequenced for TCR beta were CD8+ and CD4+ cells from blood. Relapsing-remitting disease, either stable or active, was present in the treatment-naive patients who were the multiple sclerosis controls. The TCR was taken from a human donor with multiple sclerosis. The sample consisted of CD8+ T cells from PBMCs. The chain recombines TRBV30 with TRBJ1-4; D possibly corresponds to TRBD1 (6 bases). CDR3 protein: CAWSGPPDRSYEKLFF. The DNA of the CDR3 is TGTGCCTGGAGCGGACCGCCAGACAGGTCTTATGAAAAACTGTTTTTT.